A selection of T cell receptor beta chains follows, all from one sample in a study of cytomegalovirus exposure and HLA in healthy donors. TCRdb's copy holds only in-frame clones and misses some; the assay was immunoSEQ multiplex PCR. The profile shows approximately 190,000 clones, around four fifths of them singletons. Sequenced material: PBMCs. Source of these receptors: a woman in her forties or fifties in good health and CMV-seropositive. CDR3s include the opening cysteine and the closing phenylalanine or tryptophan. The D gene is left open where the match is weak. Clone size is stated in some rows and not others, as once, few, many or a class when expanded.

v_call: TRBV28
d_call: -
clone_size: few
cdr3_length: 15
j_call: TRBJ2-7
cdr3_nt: TGTGCCAGCAGTTCCCAGGGGGGCAGCCTCTACGAGCAGTACTTC
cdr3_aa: CASSSQGGSLYEQYF

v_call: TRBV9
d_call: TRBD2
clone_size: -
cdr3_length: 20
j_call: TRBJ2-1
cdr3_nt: TGTGCCAGCAGCGTAGCTCCAGGGGGCCTAGCGGGGGGGACCTACAATGAGCAGTTCTTC
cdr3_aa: CASSVAPGGLAGGTYNEQFF

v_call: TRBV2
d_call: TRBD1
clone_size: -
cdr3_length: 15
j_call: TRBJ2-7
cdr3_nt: TGTGCCAGCAGCCAAGGGGACAGGTCCTCCTACGAGCAGTACTTC
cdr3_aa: CASSQGDRSSYEQYF

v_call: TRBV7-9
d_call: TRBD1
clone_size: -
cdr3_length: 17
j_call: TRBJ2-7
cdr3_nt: TGTTCCAGCAGCTTATCCCCGGGACAGGGGGTCACTTACGAGCAGTACTTC
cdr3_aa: CSSSLSPGQGVTYEQYF

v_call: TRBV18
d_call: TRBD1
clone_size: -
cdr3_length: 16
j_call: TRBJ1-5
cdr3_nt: TGTGCCAGCTCCCAGACGACAGGGGGATTTAATCAGCCCCAGCATTTT
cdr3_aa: CASSQTTGGFNQPQHF

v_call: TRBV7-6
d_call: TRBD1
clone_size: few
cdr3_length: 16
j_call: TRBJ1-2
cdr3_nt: TGTGCCAACAGGACAGGCGAACACCTATTTAACTATGGCTACACCTTC
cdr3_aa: CANRTGEHLFNYGYTF

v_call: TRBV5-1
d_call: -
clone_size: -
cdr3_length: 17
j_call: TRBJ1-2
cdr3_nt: TGCGCCAGCAGCTTGGAACAGGGAGCCCTGTCTGACGGGGGCTACACCTTC
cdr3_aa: CASSLEQGALSDGGYTF

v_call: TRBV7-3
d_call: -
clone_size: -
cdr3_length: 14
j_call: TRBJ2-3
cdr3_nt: TGTGCCAGCAGCCCCCAGGCGGGGTCAGATACGCAGTATTTT
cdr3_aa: CASSPQAGSDTQYF

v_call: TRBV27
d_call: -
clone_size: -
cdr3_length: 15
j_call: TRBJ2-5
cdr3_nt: TGTGCCAGCAGTTTATCCTACAGAACGCAAGAGACCCAGTACTTC
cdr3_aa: CASSLSYRTQETQYF

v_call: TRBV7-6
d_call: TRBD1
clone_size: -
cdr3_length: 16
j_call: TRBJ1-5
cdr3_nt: TGTGCCAGCAGGGACAGGGGGCGCGAGGGCAATCAGCCCCAGCATTTT
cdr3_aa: CASRDRGREGNQPQHF

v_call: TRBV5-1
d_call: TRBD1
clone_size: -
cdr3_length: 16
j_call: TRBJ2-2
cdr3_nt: TGCGCCAGCACTCTAACGACAGGGAGGAACACCGGGGAGCTGTTTTTT
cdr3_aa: CASTLTTGRNTGELFF

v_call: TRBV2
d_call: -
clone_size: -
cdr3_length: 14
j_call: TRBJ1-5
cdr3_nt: TGTGCCAGCAGTGAGAACTATAGCAATCAGCCCCAGCATTTT
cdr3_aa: CASSENYSNQPQHF

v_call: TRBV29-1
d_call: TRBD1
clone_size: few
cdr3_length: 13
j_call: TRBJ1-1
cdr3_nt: TGCAGCGTTGATCAGGGGGGGAACACTGAAGCTTTCTTT
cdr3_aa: CSVDQGGNTEAFF

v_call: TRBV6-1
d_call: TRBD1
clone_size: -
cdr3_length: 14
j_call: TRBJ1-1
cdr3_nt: TGTGCCAGCAGTGAAGAACAGGGGGTTACTGAAGCTTTCTTT
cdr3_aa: CASSEEQGVTEAFF

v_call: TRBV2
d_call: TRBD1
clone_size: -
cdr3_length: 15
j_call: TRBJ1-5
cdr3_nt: TGTGCCAGCAGTGTCGGGCAGGGGGAGAATCAGCCCCAGCATTTT
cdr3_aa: CASSVGQGENQPQHF

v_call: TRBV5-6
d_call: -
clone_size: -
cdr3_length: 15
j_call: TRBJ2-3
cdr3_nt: TGTGCCAGCAGCTTGGTGGTCACTAGCACAGATACGCAGTATTTT
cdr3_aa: CASSLVVTSTDTQYF

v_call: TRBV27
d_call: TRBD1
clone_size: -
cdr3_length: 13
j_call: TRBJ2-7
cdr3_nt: TGTGCCAGCAGTGGGACAGCCTCCTACGAGCAGTACTTC
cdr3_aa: CASSGTASYEQYF

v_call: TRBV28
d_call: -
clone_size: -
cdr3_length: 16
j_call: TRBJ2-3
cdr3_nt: TGTGCCAGCACCGCTGGGGGGGGCCCAGGCACAGATACGCAGTATTTT
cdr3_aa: CASTAGGGPGTDTQYF

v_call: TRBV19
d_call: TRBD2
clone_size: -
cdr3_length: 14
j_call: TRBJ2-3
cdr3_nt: TGTGCCAGTAGTCTGACTAGCGGCACAGATACGCAGTATTTT
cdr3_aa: CASSLTSGTDTQYF

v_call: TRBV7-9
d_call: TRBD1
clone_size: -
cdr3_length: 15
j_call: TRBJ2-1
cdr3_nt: TGTGCCAGCACAACAGGGACAGGGGCCAACAATGAGCAGTTCTTC
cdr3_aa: CASTTGTGANNEQFF

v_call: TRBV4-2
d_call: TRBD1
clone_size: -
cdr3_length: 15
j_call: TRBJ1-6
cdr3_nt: TGTGCCAGCAGCCAAGCGGGACAGGGAAGTTCACCCCTCCACTTT
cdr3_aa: CASSQAGQGSSPLHF

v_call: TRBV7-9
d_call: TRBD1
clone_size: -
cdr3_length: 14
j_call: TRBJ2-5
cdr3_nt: TGTGCCAGCAGCTCAGACAGGGGATCAGAGACCCAGTACTTC
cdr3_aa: CASSSDRGSETQYF

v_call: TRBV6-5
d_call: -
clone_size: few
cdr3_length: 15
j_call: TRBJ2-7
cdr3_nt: TGTGCCAGCAGTCGACCCACAGGCTCCTCGGGCGAGCAGTACTTC
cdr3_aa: CASSRPTGSSGEQYF

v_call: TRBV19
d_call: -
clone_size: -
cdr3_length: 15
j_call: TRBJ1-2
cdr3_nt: TGTGCCAGTAGTACAGGACAGTTCGCGGGCTATGGCTACACCTTC
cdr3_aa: CASSTGQFAGYGYTF

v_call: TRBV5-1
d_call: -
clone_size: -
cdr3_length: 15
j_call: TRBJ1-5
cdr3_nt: TGCGCCAGCAGCAGCGGATTCGGGGGCAATCAGCCCCAGCATTTT
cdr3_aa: CASSSGFGGNQPQHF

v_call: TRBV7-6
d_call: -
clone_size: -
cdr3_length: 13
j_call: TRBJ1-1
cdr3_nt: TGTGCCAGCAGTTCCCCCCAGAACACTGAAGCTTTCTTT
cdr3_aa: CASSSPQNTEAFF

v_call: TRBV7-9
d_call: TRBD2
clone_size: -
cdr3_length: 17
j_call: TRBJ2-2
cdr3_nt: TGTTCCAGCAGCCACCCGCCCGGGCTAGCGGGGCGCGGGGAGCTGTTTTTT
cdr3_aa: CSSSHPPGLAGRGELFF

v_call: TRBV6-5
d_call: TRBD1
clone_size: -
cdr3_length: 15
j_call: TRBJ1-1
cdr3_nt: TGTGCCAGCAGCCCTTTAACAGGGGGTGGGACTGAAGCTTTCTTT
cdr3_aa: CASSPLTGGGTEAFF

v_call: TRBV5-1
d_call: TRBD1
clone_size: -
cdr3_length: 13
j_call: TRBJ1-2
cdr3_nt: TGCGCCAGCAGCCAGGGACAGGGGGATGGCTACACCTTC
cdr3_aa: CASSQGQGDGYTF

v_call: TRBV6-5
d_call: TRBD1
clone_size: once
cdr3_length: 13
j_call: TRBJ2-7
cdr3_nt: TGTGCCAGCAACCGGGACAGGGGTGGCGAGCAGTACTTC
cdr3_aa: CASNRDRGGEQYF

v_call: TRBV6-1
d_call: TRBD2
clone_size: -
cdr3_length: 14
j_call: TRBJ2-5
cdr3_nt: TGTGCCAGTGGGATAGCGGGGGGGCCCGTGACCCAGTACTTC
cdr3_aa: CASGIAGGPVTQYF

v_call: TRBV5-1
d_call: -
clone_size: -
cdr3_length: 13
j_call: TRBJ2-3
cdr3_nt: TGCGCCAGCAGCGGCGGGAGCACAGATACGCAGTATTTT
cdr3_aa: CASSGGSTDTQYF

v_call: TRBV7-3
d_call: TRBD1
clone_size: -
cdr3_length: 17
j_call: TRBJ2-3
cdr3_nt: TGTGCCAGCAGCTTAAAGACAGGGCGCCAGAGCACAGATACGCAGTATTTT
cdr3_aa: CASSLKTGRQSTDTQYF

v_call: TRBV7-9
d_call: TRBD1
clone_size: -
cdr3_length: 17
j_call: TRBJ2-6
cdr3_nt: TGTGCCAGCAGACCCGGGACAGGGACCTCTGGGGCCAACGTCCTGACTTTC
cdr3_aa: CASRPGTGTSGANVLTF

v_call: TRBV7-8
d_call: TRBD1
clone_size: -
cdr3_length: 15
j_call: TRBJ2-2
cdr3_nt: TGTGCCAGCAGCCCCGGGACAGGGGACACCGGGGAGCTGTTTTTT
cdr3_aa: CASSPGTGDTGELFF

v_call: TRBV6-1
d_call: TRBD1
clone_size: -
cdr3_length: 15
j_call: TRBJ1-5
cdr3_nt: TGTGCCAGCAGCCCCGGGACAGGGAGCAATCAGCCCCAGCATTTT
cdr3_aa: CASSPGTGSNQPQHF

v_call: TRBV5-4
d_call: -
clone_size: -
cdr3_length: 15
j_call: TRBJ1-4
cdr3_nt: TGTGCCAGCAGCCCTACGGGGGGAAAGGGTGAAAAACTGTTTTTT
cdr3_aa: CASSPTGGKGEKLFF

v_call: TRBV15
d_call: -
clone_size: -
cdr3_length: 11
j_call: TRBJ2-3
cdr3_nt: TGTGCCACCAGCAGAGCGGATACGCAGTATTTT
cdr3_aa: CATSRADTQYF

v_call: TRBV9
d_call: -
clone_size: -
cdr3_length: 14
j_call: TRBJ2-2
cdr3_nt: TGTGCCAGCAGCACCTACTCGAGCCCCGGGGAGCTGTTTTTT
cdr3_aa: CASSTYSSPGELFF